This T cell receptor beta chain emerged from a study of blood T cell repertoires in COVID-19. The wider study: From the United States, Italy and Spain came samples of acute and convalescent COVID-19. Sample material is recorded as cDNA or gDNA derived from T cells, B-cell-depleted T cells, or PBMCs.

Authors' analysis steps: Amplification of reference gene primers provided the estimated nucleated cell counts. The method was immunoSEQ multiplex PCR; TCRdb's version includes in-frame clones alone and lacks a portion of them. The V and J calls and clone size come from that table; D and trimming were worked out from the DNA. The table lists tens of thousands of clones, approximately 89% of them singletons. The TCR originated in a man in his fifties or sixties with acute or convalescent COVID-19. Source material: peripheral blood.

CDR3 loop: CASTRSLSNQPQHF. The CDR3 DNA follows: TGTGCCAGCACAAGGAGTCTTAGCAATCAGCCCCAGCATTTT. V usage is TRBV2 and J usage is TRBJ1-5; D uncertain. This CDR3 comprises 14 residues. Looked up from germline, CDR1 is SNHLY and CDR2 is FYNNEI. The ends were cut back, 7 bases at V and 0 bases at J, with 10 bases in the middle.